The source of this TCR beta chain is a study of T cell repertoires in cytomegalovirus infection. The overall study: Signatures in public TCR beta sequences pointed to both CMV infection and matching HLA type.

In regard to this clonotype: The antigen is unknown.

Study-wide findings and caveats: Carriers of CMV and the relevant HLA type were discriminated by public TCR beta frequency.

This CDR3 has 16 amino acids. V was clipped by 0 bases and J by 0 bases; unmatched bases: 5. CDR1 and CDR2 from the germline V gene are PRHDT and FYEKMQ (reference sequence). TCRdb fed the reads into MiXCR, producing one record per CDR3 protein. The repertoire has approximately 120,000 distinct CDR3 sequences, around 30% of them found once; the top ten carry around three fifths. This clonotype originated in a human donor in good health (CMV status not recorded). Some clones in this sample may be carry-over from other donors' samples. Sequencing used CD8+ T cells from cultured PBMCs, obtained from culture after CMV antigen stimulation. This chain links TRBV13 with TRBJ2-7, with 7 bases identical to TRBD1. The CDR3 loop reads CASSLGGDSPSYEQYF. In DNA form, the CDR3 reads TGTGCCAGCAGCTTAGGGGGGGACAGCCCCTCCTACGAGCAGTACTTC.